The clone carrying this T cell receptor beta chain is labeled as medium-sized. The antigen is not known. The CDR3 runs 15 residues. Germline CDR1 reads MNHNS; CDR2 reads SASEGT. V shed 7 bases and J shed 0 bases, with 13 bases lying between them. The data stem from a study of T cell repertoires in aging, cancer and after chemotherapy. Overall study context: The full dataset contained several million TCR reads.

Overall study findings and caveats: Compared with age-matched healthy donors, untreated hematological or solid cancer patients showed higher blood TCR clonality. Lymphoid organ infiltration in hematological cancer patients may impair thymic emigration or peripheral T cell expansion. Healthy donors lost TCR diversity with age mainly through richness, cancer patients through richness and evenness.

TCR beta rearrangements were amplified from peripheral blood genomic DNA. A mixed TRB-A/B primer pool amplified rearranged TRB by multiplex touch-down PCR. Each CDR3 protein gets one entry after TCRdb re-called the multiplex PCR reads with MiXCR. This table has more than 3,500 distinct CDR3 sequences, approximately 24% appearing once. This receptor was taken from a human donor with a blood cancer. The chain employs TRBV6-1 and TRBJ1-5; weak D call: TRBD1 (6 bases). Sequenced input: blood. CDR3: CASIWSGDSNQPQHF. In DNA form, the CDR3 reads TGTGCCAGCATTTGGTCAGGGGATAGCAATCAGCCCCAGCATTTT.